This TCR beta chain comes out of a study of T cells in Graves' hyperthyroidism and ophthalmopathy. Broader study findings: Ophthalmopathy prediction by the model preceded onset by a median 6.5 months.

Researchers amplified the TCR beta CDR3 regions from RNA transcripts. Using the HTBI primer set, a first-round RT-PCR was run on the TCR CDR3. One entry per CDR3 protein, called by TCRdb with MiXCR from the multiplex PCR reads. The repertoire includes a few hundred thousand distinct CDR3 sequences, 15% of them detected once, and about 30% sits in the top ten. The sample of blood was obtained at first hyperthyroidism diagnosis (before any ophthalmopathy symptoms). This clonotype came up many times. Its specificity is unknown. The CDR3 has 16 amino acids. Germline CDR1 reads MDHEN; CDR2 reads SYDVKM. J gave up 1 base and V 6 bases, and 10 bases lay outside the gene matches.

This clonotype originated in a woman aged 50 to 65 with Graves' hyperthyroidism that later progressed to Graves' ophthalmopathy. The chain links TRBV28 to TRBJ2-3; TRBD1 aligns across 7 bases. Sequenced: blood. As DNA, the CDR3 is TGTGCCAGCAGCCGTACAGGGGCGGCGCGCACAGATACGCAGTATTTT. It yields the protein CASSRTGAARTDTQYF.